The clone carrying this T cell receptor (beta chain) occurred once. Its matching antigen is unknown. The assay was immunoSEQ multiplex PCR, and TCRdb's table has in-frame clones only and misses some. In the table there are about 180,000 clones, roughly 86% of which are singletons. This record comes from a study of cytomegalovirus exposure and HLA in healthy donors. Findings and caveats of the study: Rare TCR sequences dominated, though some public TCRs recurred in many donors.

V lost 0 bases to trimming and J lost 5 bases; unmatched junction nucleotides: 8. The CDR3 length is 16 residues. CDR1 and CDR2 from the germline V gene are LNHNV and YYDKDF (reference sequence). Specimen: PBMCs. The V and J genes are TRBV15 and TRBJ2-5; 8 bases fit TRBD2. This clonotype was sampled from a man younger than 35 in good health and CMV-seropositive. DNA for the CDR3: TGTGCCACCAGCAGAGATACAGCGGGAGTCGACGAGACCCAGTACTTC. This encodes CATSRDTAGVDETQYF.